Presented here are 10 T cell receptor beta chains from one specimen sequenced in a study of blood T cells in healthy people across ages. Sample-barcoded 5' priming and a J-beta primer mix drove a second PCR of about 7 to 12 cycles. One entry per CDR3 protein results from TCRdb running MiXCR on the 5' RACE reads. The table lists 1 million or so distinct CDR3 sequences, around 27% of them singletons. The sample was also linked to a second study, of T cells of mothers and their children.

The sequenced material came from blood. The source is a girl aged 2 to 10 in good health.

The rearrangement joins TRBV24-1 to TRBJ2-3, with 7 bases fitting TRBD1. V shed 4 bases, J shed 2 bases, and the junction held 5 bases outside the gene matches. This CDR3 comprises 15 residues. Germline values: CDR1 KGHDR, CDR2 SFDVKD. The DNA for the CDR3 is TGTGCCACCAGTGAACGAGGGGGCTTCACAGATACGCAGTATTTT. The encoded protein is CATSERGGFTDTQYF.

The rearrangement joins TRBV15 to TRBJ1-2, with 8 bases identical to TRBD1. The CDR3 totals 17 residues. Germline CDR1 LNHNV, CDR2 YYDKDF (reference sequence). V trimming: 1 base; J trimming: 4 bases; junction bases outside the gene matches: 11. The CDR3 DNA reads TGTGCCACCAGCAGAGTAGGATCCCAGGGGGCTATCTATGGCTACACCTTC. This encodes CATSRVGSQGAIYGYTF.

The table lists this clonotype with a few counts. The V and J genes are TRBV7-2 and TRBJ2-5, with TRBD2 as a possible D gene (6 bases). V was cut by 4 bases and J by 2 bases, with 14 bases left in between. Germline values: CDR1 SGHTA, CDR2 FQGNSA. The CDR3 sequence is 15 residues long. The CDR3 protein is CASSSLRGGQETQYF. The CDR3 nucleotides read TGTGCCAGCAGCTCGCTTCGTGGGGGGCAAGAGACCCAGTACTTC.

In its sample, this clonotype was seen a few times. The V and J genes are TRBV5-5 and TRBJ2-1; D call uncertain. This CDR3 is built from 14 residues. CDR1 is SGHKS and CDR2 is YYEKEE in the germline V gene (reference sequence). V lost 7 bases and J lost 4, with 15 bases in between. CDR3 nucleotide sequence: TGTGCCAGCGCAGTGTTGGTGGTTTACAATGAGCAGTTCTTC. This codes for CASAVLVVYNEQFF.

The chain uses TRBV29-1 and TRBJ2-1, with D maybe TRBD2 (6 bases). The CDR3 has 15 residues. V lost 5 bases, J lost 0 bases, and 14 bases lay in between. The germline V gene encodes CDR1 SQVTM and CDR2 ANQGSEA. The CDR3 nucleotides are TGCAGCGTTCCCCGACTAGTCAGCTCCTACAATGAGCAGTTCTTC. It codes for CSVPRLVSSYNEQFF.

The chain recombines TRBV7-2 with TRBJ2-4; D is ambiguous. Germline V CDR1 and CDR2: SGHTA, FQGNSA. The CDR3 has 12 amino acids. The V end lost 8 bases, the J end lost 4 bases, and 9 bases lay between the germline ends. CDR3 DNA: TGTGCCAGCCTCGGGCCGAAAAACATTCAGTACTTC. It specifies CASLGPKNIQYF.

The chain links TRBV11-2 to TRBJ2-1; 8 nucleotides align to TRBD2. From germline, CDR1 is SGHAT and CDR2 FQNNGV. With V trimmed by 0 bases and J by 6 bases, 4 bases remained unmatched. This CDR3 has 15 residues. As DNA, the CDR3 is TGTGCCAGCAGCTTAGAAGCGGGGGAGACCAATGAGCAGTTCTTC. It codes for CASSLEAGETNEQFF.

This clonotype has more than one count but fewer than ten. V is TRBV3-1 and J is TRBJ2-7, with a weak D call TRBD1 (5 bases). CDR3 length: 15 residues. V gave up 2 bases and J gave up 4 bases, with 15 bases separating them. From germline, CDR1 is LGHDT and CDR2 YNNKEL (reference sequence). In DNA, the CDR3 is TGTGCCAGCAGCCAAATGGGGCCCACTCGGTACGAGCAGTACTTC. Protein product: CASSQMGPTRYEQYF.

This clonotype has a handful of counts. The J gene is TRBJ2-5, the V gene TRBV29-1; the match to TRBD2 covers 7 bases. The CDR3 consists of 14 residues. Germline CDR1 and CDR2: SQVTM and ANQGSEA. Trimming at V came to 3 bases and at J to 0 bases, leaving 4 bases not matched to a gene. The CDR3 here is CSVEVRGNQETQYF. CDR3 DNA sequence: TGCAGCGTTGAGGTGCGGGGGAACCAAGAGACCCAGTACTTC.

With regard to this clonotype: Since no conserved phenylalanine or tryptophan closes the CDR3, a read error is the likely cause. V gene TRBV12-3 or TRBV12-4 combines with J gene TRBJ1-5; 7 nucleotides line up with TRBD1. V was clipped by 6 bases and J by 0 bases; unmatched bases: 11. The CDR3 sequence is 17 residues long. CDR3 in DNA: TGTGCCAGCAGCGAAAGACTGGGACAGCTTAGCAATCAGCCCCAGCATTCT. It specifies CASSERLGQLSNQPQHS.